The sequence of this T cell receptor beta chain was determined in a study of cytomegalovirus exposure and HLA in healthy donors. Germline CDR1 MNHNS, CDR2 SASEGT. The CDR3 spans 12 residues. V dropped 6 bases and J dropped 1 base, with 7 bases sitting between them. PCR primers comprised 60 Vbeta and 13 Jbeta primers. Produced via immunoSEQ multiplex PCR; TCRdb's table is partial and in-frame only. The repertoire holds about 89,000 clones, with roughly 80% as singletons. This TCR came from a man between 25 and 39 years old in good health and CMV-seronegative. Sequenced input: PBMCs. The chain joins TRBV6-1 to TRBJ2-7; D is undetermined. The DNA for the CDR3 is TGTGCCAGCAGGACATATTCCTACGAGCAGTACTTC. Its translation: CASRTYSYEQYF.